This TCR beta chain originates from a study of blood T cell repertoires in COVID-19. As for the study in general: The cDNA or gDNA used as material had been derived from T cells, B-cell-depleted T cells, or PBMCs.

Only in-frame clones appear in the TCRdb table, and some are missing; sequencing was by immunoSEQ multiplex PCR. The sample lists 250,000 to 350,000 clones, about 88% seen once, with around 2.7% in the top ten. The TCR comes from a man between 60 and 70 years old who had recovered from COVID-19. Sequencing was carried out using PBMCs or T cells enriched from blood (not recorded which).

This chain's CDR3 is CASTQGNYGYTF. CDR3 in DNA: TGTGCCAGCACGCAGGGTAACTATGGCTACACCTTC. J is TRBJ1-2 and V is TRBV2, with D possibly being TRBD1 (5 bases). The length of the CDR3 is 12 residues. V was pared by 7 bases and J by 1 base, with 7 bases between. The germline gives CDR1 SNHLY, CDR2 FYNNEI.